Sequencing of this T cell receptor (beta chain) was carried out in a study of CD8 T cells in ankylosing spondylitis. Study outcomes and limitations: In the blood and synovial fluid of reactive arthritis, some motif variants had been previously reported. Clones linked with disease were CD8+ and fairly uncommon in the peripheral blood. It was reported that disease-linked clones were significantly enriched in matched ankylosing spondylitis synovial fluid.

Note on this clonotype: Its antigen is not known.

Library preparation for TCR beta used quantitative 5'-RACE with molecular barcodes. TCRdb re-derived calls from the 5' RACE reads in MiXCR, one entry per CDR3 protein. The sample has some 200,000 distinct CDR3 sequences; roughly 20% are singletons. The receptor was derived from a male donor aged 10-30 years with ankylosing spondylitis or in good health (not recorded which). The sample comprised blood, either unsorted or a sorted T cell fraction (not recorded which).

The CDR3, as DNA: TGTGCCAGCAGCCGTAGGGACGGTCGGAGACGCATTCAGTACTTC. It codes for CASSRRDGRRRIQYF. The V gene is TRBV7-8, the J gene TRBJ2-4; D may be TRBD1 or TRBD2 (5 bases each). Looked up from germline, CDR1 is SGHVS and CDR2 is FQNEAQ. The CDR3 is 15 residues long. V lost 5 bases and J lost 9, with 20 bases in between.